This TCR beta chain is from a study of T cell responses to AZD1222 COVID-19 vaccine. Broader study findings: Only a handful of AZD1222 recipients tested seropositive at baseline.

This CDR3 contains 14 residues. Germline V gene data show CDR1 as GTSNPN and CDR2 as SVGIG (reference sequence). V was shortened by 5 bases and J by 6 bases, with 20 bases between the two germline ends. Points on this clone: Its antigen is unidentified.

Sequenced by immunoSEQ multiplex PCR; TCRdb stores in-frame clones only, minus some. Here the sample spans 130,000 to 150,000 clones, 75% to 95% being singletons. This sequence originates from an adult in good health. This chain uses TRBV30 with TRBJ2-7, with D possibly TRBD2 on 6 matching bases. The material was peripheral blood, obtained on day 0 of AZD1222 vaccination. CDR3 DNA: TGTGCCTGGGGGGGAGGAGGGTTTCGGACCGAGCAGTACTTC. This sequence encodes CAWGGGGFRTEQYF.